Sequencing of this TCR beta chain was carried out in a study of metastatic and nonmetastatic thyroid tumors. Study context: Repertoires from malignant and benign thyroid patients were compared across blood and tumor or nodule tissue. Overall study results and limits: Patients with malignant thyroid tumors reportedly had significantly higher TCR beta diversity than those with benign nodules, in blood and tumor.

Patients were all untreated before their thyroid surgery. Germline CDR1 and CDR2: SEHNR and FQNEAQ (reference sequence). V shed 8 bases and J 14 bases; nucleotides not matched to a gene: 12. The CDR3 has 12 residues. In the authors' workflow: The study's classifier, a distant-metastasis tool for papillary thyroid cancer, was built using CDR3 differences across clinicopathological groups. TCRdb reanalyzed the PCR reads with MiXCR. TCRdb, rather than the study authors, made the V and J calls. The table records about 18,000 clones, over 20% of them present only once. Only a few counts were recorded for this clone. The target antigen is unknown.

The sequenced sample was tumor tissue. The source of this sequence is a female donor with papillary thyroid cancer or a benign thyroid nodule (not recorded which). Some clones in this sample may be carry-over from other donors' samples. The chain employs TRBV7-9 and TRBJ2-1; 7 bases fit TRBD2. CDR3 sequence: CASSRGGSAEFF. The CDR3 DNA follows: TGTGCCAGCTCCCGAGGCGGGAGTGCCGAGTTCTTC.